Below are 18 T cell receptor beta chains sequenced from a single sample in a study. TCRdb recomputed calls from the 5' RACE reads with MiXCR, one row per CDR3 protein. The sample holds roughly 64,000 distinct CDR3 sequences, approximately 23% seen once. Material for sequencing was memory CD4+ T cells sorted from a lymph node. The sample's subset: memory CD4+ T cells, CD4+CD45RO+CD25-. The source of these receptors is a female donor with breast cancer.

The chain joins TRBV6-6 to TRBJ1-2, with D possibly matching TRBD1 (5 bases). The CDR3 length is 13 residues. V was pared by 8 bases and J by 6 bases, with 16 bases between. The germline V gene encodes CDR1 MNHNY and CDR2 SVGAGI (reference sequence). The CDR3 here is CASRSRVGDGYTF. Here the CDR3 DNA reads TGTGCCAGCCGGTCCAGGGTGGGAGATGGCTACACCTTC.

On this clonotype: This clone may be a read error of a much larger clone one base away. The chain couples TRBV7-2 to TRBJ2-5, with TRBD1 identical over 7 bases. Germline V gives CDR1 SGHTA, CDR2 FQGNSA. The CDR3 contains 13 residues. The trim removed 3 bases at V and 7 bases at J, leaving 5 bases unmatched. The CDR3 sequence: CASSFDRVGTQYF. The CDR3 DNA follows: TGTGCCAGCAGCTTCGACAGGGTAGGGACCCAGTACTTC.

In this sample, this clonotype turned up a few times. V gene TRBV7-9 combines with J gene TRBJ2-1, with D tentatively TRBD1 (6 bases). This CDR3 is built from 15 residues. Trimming removed 4 bases at V and 7 bases at J, with 17 bases between. CDR1 SEHNR and CDR2 FQNEAQ come from the germline V gene (reference sequence). CDR3 residues: CASSSSSPRGNEQFF. In nucleotides, the CDR3 is TGTGCCAGCAGCTCATCGAGTCCGAGGGGGAATGAGCAGTTCTTC.

This clonotype has a handful of counts. CDR3 in DNA: TGTGCCAGCAGTGAAAACCCAACAGGGGTTAACTATGGCTACACCTTC. The encoded protein is CASSENPTGVNYGYTF. The chain carries TRBV6-1 and TRBJ1-2; the match to TRBD1 covers 7 bases. There are 16 residues in the CDR3. Germline V gene sequence: CDR1 MNHNS, CDR2 SASEGT. The J segment lost 1 base and the V segment lost 2 bases, leaving 7 bases of the junction unmatched.

The V gene is TRBV7-2, the J gene TRBJ2-3; 12 bases fit TRBD2. Trimming cost V 5 bases and J 3 bases; bases outside gene matches: 3. The CDR3 covers 15 residues. In germline, CDR1 is SGHTA, CDR2 FQGNSA. The CDR3 DNA is TGTGCCAGCAGCCCGACTAGCGGGAGAACAGATACGCAGTATTTT. Translated: CASSPTSGRTDTQYF.

The J gene is TRBJ1-6, the V gene TRBV6-6, with TRBD1 as a possible D gene (5 bases). CDR3 length equals 15 residues. V was clipped by 4 bases and J by 0 bases, with 7 bases between them. Germline CDR1 reads MNHNY; CDR2 reads SVGAGI (reference sequence). CDR3 DNA sequence: TGTGCCAGCAGTTCCCAGGGCTCCTATAATTCACCCCTCCACTTT. Translating it yields CASSSQGSYNSPLHF.

This clonotype was observed at least ten times. V gene TRBV5-1 combines with J gene TRBJ1-6, with D uncertain. Per germline, CDR1 SGHRS and CDR2 YFSETQ. This CDR3 comprises 14 residues. Trimming removed 7 bases from V and 8 bases from J, with 16 bases in between. For the CDR3, the DNA is TGCGCCAGCGGAGTGGAAAGCATCTATTCACCCCTCCACTTT. Protein: CASGVESIYSPLHF. Full variable domain (missing parts from reference TRBV5-1 and TRBJ1-6): KAGVTQTPRYLIKTRGQQVTLSCSPISGHRSVSWYQQTPGQGLQFLFEYFSETQRNKGNFPGRFSGRQFSNSRSEMNVSTLELGDSALYLCASGVESIYSPLHFGNGTRLTVT.

This clonotype has just a few counts. The chain employs TRBV6-1 and TRBJ2-7; D call uncertain. Germline lookup yields CDR1 MNHNS and CDR2 SASEGT. Trimming pared 3 bases from V and 6 bases from J, leaving 15 bases between. The CDR3 is 14 amino acids. CDR3 DNA: TGTGCCAGCAGTGATGGCGTCGCGTGGCTCGAGCAGTACTTC. This gives the protein CASSDGVAWLEQYF.

This clonotype was observed many times. V usage is TRBV4-1 and J usage is TRBJ1-1; 10 bases line up with TRBD1. Per the germline V gene, CDR1 is MGHRA and CDR2 is YSYEKL. With 4 bases clipped from V and 10 bases from J, the junction kept 12 bases outside the gene matches. The CDR3 totals 15 residues. DNA of the CDR3: TGCGCCAGCAGCCCCTCCGGGACAGGGGTCAGTGGAGCTTTCTTT. This sequence encodes CASSPSGTGVSGAFF.

Worth noting for this clonotype: The germline gene is not matched at one end of the junction; a read error may be the cause. This chain uses TRBV24-1 with TRBJ2-5, with no clear D. There are 13 residues in the CDR3. Germline-derived CDR1 and CDR2 are KGHDR and SFDVKD. The CDR3 sequence: CATSDRSQETQNF. DNA of the CDR3: TGTGCCACCAGCGATAGAAGCCAAGAGACCCAGAACTTC.

On this clonotype itself: The junction does not match germline at one end; this may be a read error. The chain has TRBV7-9 and TRBJ1-3; no reliable D call. This CDR3 region has 14 residues. The germline V gene has CDR1 SEHNR and CDR2 FQNEAQ (reference sequence). The CDR3 is CSATSGISGSTIYF. CDR3 nucleotide sequence: TGTTCTGCCACCAGTGGGATCTCTGGAAGCACCATATATTTT.

The chain employs TRBV11-3 and TRBJ2-7, with 10 positions matching TRBD1. V lost 4 bases to trimming and J lost 2 bases; unmatched junction nucleotides: 5. This CDR3 comprises 15 residues. Germline V gives CDR1 SGHNT, CDR2 YENEEA. CDR3 DNA: TGTGCCAGCAGCTACCTCGGGACAGGGGCCTACGAGCAGTACTTC. This gives the protein CASSYLGTGAYEQYF.

The chain recombines TRBV5-1 with TRBJ2-7; 7 nucleotides align to TRBD1. The ends lost 4 bases at V and 3 bases at J; junction bases unmatched: 10. Germline CDR1 reads SGHRS; CDR2 reads YFSETQ. The CDR3 has 15 residues. The CDR3 sequence is CASSPGQSFGYEQYF. The DNA for the CDR3 is TGCGCCAGCAGCCCGGGACAGTCATTCGGCTACGAGCAGTACTTC.

The chain combines TRBV7-2 with TRBJ2-7; the D gene is possibly TRBD2 (5 bases). V lost 0 bases, J lost 2 bases, and 14 bases lay in between. Germline CDR1 reads SGHTA; CDR2 reads FQGNSA. This CDR3 has 16 amino acids. This CDR3 reads CASSLAWRHPPYEQYF. CDR3 nucleotide sequence: TGTGCCAGCAGCTTAGCCTGGAGGCATCCCCCCTACGAGCAGTACTTC. Full variable domain (missing parts from reference TRBV7-2 and TRBJ2-7): GAGVSQSPSNKVTEKGKDVELRCDPISGHTALYWYRQSLGQGLEFLIYFQGNSAPDKSGLPSDRFSAERTGGSVSTLTIQRTQQEDSAVYLCASSLAWRHPPYEQYFGPGTRLTVT.

This clonotype was counted many times. The chain recombines TRBV6-5 with TRBJ1-3, with D possibly TRBD1 on 5 matching bases. The CDR3 runs 15 residues. Trimming removed 4 bases at V and 2 bases at J, with 12 bases between. Germline V gives CDR1 MNHEY, CDR2 SVGAGI. CDR3 loop: CASSSTWGAGNTIYF. The CDR3 coding sequence is TGTGCCAGCAGTTCCACCTGGGGCGCTGGAAACACCATATATTTT.

This clonotype was recorded a few times. The V call is TRBV7-2, the J call TRBJ2-2, with a weak D call TRBD2 (6 bases). Per the germline V gene, CDR1 is SGHTA and CDR2 is FQGNSA. The V and J ends lost 7 bases and 7 bases respectively, with 25 bases between them. The CDR3 is made up of 17 amino acids. This chain's CDR3 is CASTTDGGLLNRGELFF. CDR3 DNA sequence: TGTGCCAGCACTACGGACGGGGGACTGCTGAACCGCGGGGAGCTGTTTTTT.

This clonotype has a count of ten or more. This rearrangement joins TRBV5-1 to TRBJ2-1; D possibly corresponds to TRBD2 (6 bases). CDR3 length: 14 residues. CDR1 SGHRS and CDR2 YFSETQ come from the germline V gene. Trimming shortened V by 4 bases and J by 4 bases, and 12 bases separated the two germline ends. This CDR3 reads CASSSPGLYNEQFF. The CDR3 nucleotides read TGCGCCAGCAGCAGTCCGGGACTTTACAATGAGCAGTTCTTC.

The V gene is TRBV7-3, the J gene TRBJ2-3; the D gene is possibly TRBD2 (6 bases). The CDR3 loop spans 15 amino acids. Per germline, CDR1 SGHTA and CDR2 FQGTGA. V was pared by 2 bases and J by 4 bases, with 13 bases between. The CDR3 is CASSLEGGFSDTQYF. For the CDR3, the DNA is TGTGCCAGCAGCTTAGAGGGAGGTTTCTCAGATACGCAGTATTTT. Full variable domain (remainder filled in from reference TRBV7-3 and TRBJ2-3): GAGVSQTPSNKVTEKGKYVELRCDPISGHTALYWYRQSLGQGPEFLIYFQGTGAADDSGLPNDRFFAVRPEGSVSTLKIQRTERGDSAVYLCASSLEGGFSDTQYFGPGTRLTVL.